The clone carrying this TCR beta chain was seen more than once but under ten times. Its target is not known. This specimen belongs to a study of naive and memory T cell subsets. Overall study findings and caveats: In CD4 and CD8 cells, diversity dropped from naive through EMRA.

The beta constant-region primer was an equimolar mix of two oligonucleotides covering TRBC1 and TRBC2. TCRdb used MiXCR to reprocess the UMI-ligation and nested PCR reads, holding one entry per CDR3 protein. Of tens of thousands of distinct CDR3 sequences listed, 10% to 15% are singletons. The V segment lost 3 bases and the J segment 3 bases; nucleotides outside the gene matches: 17. This CDR3 spans 19 amino acids. Four subsets defined by CD45RA and CD27 were sorted after CD3, CD4, CD8 and live/dead staining. V usage is TRBV12-3 or TRBV12-4 and J usage is TRBJ2-1; the match to TRBD1 covers 7 bases. The sequence was obtained from a human donor in good health. Sequenced input: effector memory CD4+ T cells from blood. The subset was: effector memory, CD45RA- CD27-. The CDR3: CASSFVGPLQGRSYNEQFF. DNA for the CDR3: TGTGCCAGCAGTTTTGTTGGTCCCTTACAGGGGCGAAGCTACAATGAGCAGTTCTTC.